One and the same sample provided the 19 T cell receptor beta chains below, sequenced in a study of response to subunit inactivated influenza vaccine. TCRdb reanalysed the RT-PCR reads using MiXCR and keeps one entry per CDR3 protein. This sample has about 520,000 distinct CDR3 sequences, with more than 7% found just once. The specimen comprised PBMCs from blood, sampled 23 months after vaccination. These receptors were obtained from a man between 50 and 75 years old who received an inactivated influenza vaccine.

The chain is built from TRBV6-1 and TRBJ1-4, with 9 bases matching TRBD1. The trim removed 6 bases at V and 8 bases at J, leaving 10 bases unmatched. This CDR3 region has 15 residues. The germline gives CDR1 MNHNS, CDR2 SASEGT. This CDR3 reads CASSGDRARYEKLFF. CDR3 nucleotide sequence: TGTGCCAGCAGCGGGGACAGGGCGCGGTACGAAAAACTGTTTTTT.

In this sample, this clonotype turned up a few times. The chain recombines TRBV20-1 with TRBJ2-2; 11 nucleotides match TRBD2. J was trimmed by 6 bases and V by 0 bases; bases with no gene match: 9. The germline CDR1 and CDR2 sequences are DFQATT and SNEGSKA (reference sequence). There are 17 residues in the CDR3. This CDR3 reads CSAREGLAVLRSGELFF. The CDR3 nucleotides are TGCAGTGCTAGAGAGGGACTAGCGGTCCTCCGGTCCGGGGAGCTGTTTTTT.

This clonotype was seen at least ten times. The chain recombines TRBV12-3 or TRBV12-4 with TRBJ2-2; D is unclear. The length of the CDR3 is 12 residues. Trimming removed 4 bases at V and 8 bases at J, with 8 bases between. As DNA, the CDR3 is TGTGCCAGCAGTTCATCCGTGGGGGAGCTGTTTTTT. Residues: CASSSSVGELFF.

A few counts support this clonotype. The chain couples TRBV2 to TRBJ1-6; D is unclear. The CDR3 is made up of 13 amino acids. Germline loops: CDR1 SNHLY, CDR2 FYNNEI. V gave up 9 bases and J gave up 9 bases, with 15 bases separating them. The CDR3 nucleotides are TGTGCCAGTACCTCGAGGAGAGCTTCACCCCTCCACTTT. This translates into CASTSRRASPLHF.

The rearrangement links TRBV18 to TRBJ2-2; D gene uncertain. Germline V gene data show CDR1 as KGHSH and CDR2 as LQKENI. This CDR3 has 14 residues. V lost 2 bases, J lost 5 bases, and 9 bases lay in between. The CDR3 region is CASSPISSTGELFF. Here the CDR3 DNA reads TGTGCCAGCTCACCAATTTCTTCGACCGGGGAGCTGTTTTTT. The variable domain in full, completed from reference TRBV18 and TRBJ2-2, reads NAGVMQNPRHLVRRRGQEARLRCSPMKGHSHVYWYRQLPEEGLKFMVYLQKENIIDESGMPKERFSAEFPKEGPSILRIQQVVRGDSAAYFCASSPISSTGELFFGEGSRLTVL.

This clonotype occurred a few times. J is TRBJ2-1 and V is TRBV5-1; D is tentatively TRBD1 or TRBD2 (6 bases each). The CDR3 runs to 15 residues. Trimming took off 6 bases at V and 0 bases at J, with 13 bases between the two ends. Germline values: CDR1 SGHRS, CDR2 YFSETQ. The CDR3 protein is CASTEQGGSYNEQFF. As DNA, the CDR3 is TGCGCCAGCACCGAACAGGGAGGCTCCTACAATGAGCAGTTCTTC.

V usage is TRBV7-9 and J usage is TRBJ2-1, with TRBD2 identical over 9 bases. Losses at the gene ends were 5 bases for V and 8 bases for J; bases not matched to a gene: 10. The germline V gene has CDR1 SEHNR and CDR2 FQNEAQ (reference sequence). The CDR3 has 15 amino acids. The chain's CDR3 is CASSPHAGGDYEQFF. CDR3 in DNA: TGTGCCAGCAGCCCGCACGCGGGAGGGGACTATGAGCAGTTCTTC.

This clonotype was detected many times. V gene TRBV6-4 combines with J gene TRBJ1-6, with D possibly being TRBD1 (5 bases). Germline CDR1 and CDR2: MRHNA and SNTAGT. The germline V and J ends were trimmed by 0 bases and 10 bases, with 10 bases remaining between them. The CDR3 extends over 14 amino acids. CDR3 sequence: CASSDSAGFSPLHF. The CDR3 nucleotides are TGTGCCAGCAGTGACTCGGCAGGGTTCTCACCCCTCCACTTT.

This sequence joins TRBV12-3 or TRBV12-4 and TRBJ1-1, with TRBD1 matching over 8 bases. The CDR3 covers 15 residues. J was trimmed by 0 bases and V by 7 bases; bases with no gene match: 7. The CDR3 region has the DNA TGTGCCAGCACGGGACAGGCTAATTTGAACACTGAAGCTTTCTTT. This encodes CASTGQANLNTEAFF.

This clonotype was seen many times. The chain recombines TRBV20-1 with TRBJ1-3, with 7 bases identical to TRBD1. This CDR3 region has 16 residues. Germline CDR1 DFQATT, CDR2 SNEGSKA (reference sequence). Trimming at V came to 0 bases and at J to 2 bases, leaving 7 bases not matched to a gene. CDR3 residues: CSARDSSGGTGNTIYF. Written as DNA, the CDR3 is TGCAGTGCTAGAGATTCTTCAGGGGGTACTGGAAACACCATATATTTT.

This clonotype showed up just a few times. The rearrangement uses TRBV7-8 and TRBJ2-3; 11 nucleotides line up with TRBD2. The V and J ends lost 2 bases and 4 bases, in that order; junction bases with no gene match: 2. The CDR3 contains 15 residues. Germline V lookup: CDR1 SGHVS, CDR2 FQNEAQ. CDR3 residues: CASSLRLAGSDTQYF. Here the CDR3 DNA reads TGTGCCAGCAGCTTAAGACTAGCGGGATCAGATACGCAGTATTTT. Drawing the rest from reference TRBV7-8 and TRBJ2-3, the complete variable domain is GAGVSQSPRYKVAKRGQDVALRCDPISGHVSLFWYQQALGQGPEFLTYFQNEAQLDKSGLPSDRFFAERPEGSVSTLKIQRTQQEDSAVYLCASSLRLAGSDTQYFGPGTRLTVL.

This clonotype was detected a few times. This chain links TRBV18 with TRBJ1-1; D is unresolved. Trimming removed 2 bases from V and 2 bases from J, with 12 bases in between. The CDR3 totals 15 residues. Germline V lookup: CDR1 KGHSH, CDR2 LQKENI. Written as DNA, the CDR3 is TGTGCCAGCTCACCATTCGCTTCACTCAACACTGAAGCTTTCTTT. Residues: CASSPFASLNTEAFF.

The rearrangement uses TRBV20-1 and TRBJ2-3; 7 positions match TRBD2. Germline CDR1 DFQATT, CDR2 SNEGSKA (reference sequence). The CDR3 length is 15 residues. V lost 2 bases to trimming and J lost 7 bases; unmatched junction nucleotides: 12. For the CDR3, the DNA is TGCAGTGCTAGAAATTGGGCTAGCGGTCTATATACGCAGTATTTT. The encoded protein is CSARNWASGLYTQYF.

The chain combines TRBV4-3 with TRBJ1-2; tentatively, D is TRBD1 (6 bases). In germline, CDR1 is LGHNA, CDR2 YSLEER. Trimming cost V 4 bases and J 2 bases, with 14 bases left between them. The CDR3 extends over 15 amino acids. Written as DNA, the CDR3 is TGCGCCAGCAGCCCCCGGGCAGGGGCCAACTATGGCTACACCTTC. Its protein product is CASSPRAGANYGYTF.

The chain uses TRBV7-9 and TRBJ2-7; 10 bases fit TRBD1. After removal of 4 bases from V and 1 base from J, the junction contained 10 bases not matched to a gene. This CDR3 is built from 17 residues. Germline CDR1 is SEHNR and CDR2 is FQNEAQ (reference sequence). The CDR3 spells CASSSGQGGTRSYEQYF. The CDR3 nucleotides read TGTGCCAGCAGCTCCGGACAGGGGGGCACACGATCCTACGAGCAGTACTTC.

About this clonotype itself: At one end the junction does not follow the germline gene, possibly because of a read error. This rearrangement joins TRBV18 to TRBJ2-2; no clear D. The CDR3 is 16 amino acids. Germline-derived CDR1 and CDR2 are KGHSH and LQKENI. In DNA, the CDR3 is TGTGTCAGCTCACCTTTGGGCGCGACGAACACCGGGGAGCTGTTTTTT. Amino acid sequence: CVSSPLGATNTGELFF.

In this sample, this clonotype turned up many times. This sequence joins TRBV12-3 or TRBV12-4 and TRBJ2-7; D remains ambiguous. The CDR3 totals 12 residues. V shed 5 bases and J shed 5 bases, with 10 bases lying between them. The CDR3 coding sequence is TGTGCCAGCAGTAGTGTCATCGACGAGCAGTACTTC. It is translated as CASSSVIDEQYF.

This clonotype was counted ten times or more. The J gene is TRBJ2-7, the V gene TRBV29-1; no clear D. The V end was cut by 0 bases, the J end by 7 bases, with 7 bases between. The CDR3 is 11 amino acids. Germline V gives CDR1 SQVTM, CDR2 ANQGSEA. The CDR3 loop reads CSVEEGWEQYF. The CDR3 nucleotides read TGCAGCGTTGAAGAGGGGTGGGAGCAGTACTTC.

This clonotype was seen a handful of times. The chain's CDR3 is CASRFTHPAISSYEQYF. The DNA for the CDR3 is TGTGCCAGCAGGTTCACCCATCCGGCTATTAGCTCCTACGAGCAGTACTTC. The chain links TRBV7-2 to TRBJ2-7; no reliable D call. Germline V gene sequence: CDR1 SGHTA, CDR2 FQGNSA. The V end lost 6 bases, the J end lost 0 bases, and 21 bases lay between the germline ends. This CDR3 spans 17 amino acids.